The source of this TCR beta chain is a study of shared clonotypes between healthy human individuals. Regarding the study as a whole: With several donors compared, roughly 4.9% of naive CD4 clonotypes were shared.

Naive CD8 populations comprised CD45RO-negative cells positively selected for CCR7, excluding terminally differentiated effector memory CD45RA+ cells. A word on this clone: Its matching antigen is unknown.

Clones were read by immunoSEQ multiplex PCR, and TCRdb kept only the in-frame ones, dropping some. The table shows approximately 840,000 clones, with about 96% occurring only once. The CDR3 runs to 14 residues. The V gene lost 4 bases and the J gene lost 1 base, with 11 bases spanning the gap. CDR1 and CDR2 (germline): MNHEY, SVGAGI. This TCR was sampled from a man aged 25-45 years in good health. The gene calls are TRBV6-5 and TRBJ2-7; D gene ambiguous. The sequenced sample consisted of naive CD8+ T cells sorted from blood. The CDR3 loop is CASSFDAGSYEQYF. The CDR3 region has the DNA TGTGCCAGCAGTTTCGACGCTGGATCCTACGAGCAGTACTTC.